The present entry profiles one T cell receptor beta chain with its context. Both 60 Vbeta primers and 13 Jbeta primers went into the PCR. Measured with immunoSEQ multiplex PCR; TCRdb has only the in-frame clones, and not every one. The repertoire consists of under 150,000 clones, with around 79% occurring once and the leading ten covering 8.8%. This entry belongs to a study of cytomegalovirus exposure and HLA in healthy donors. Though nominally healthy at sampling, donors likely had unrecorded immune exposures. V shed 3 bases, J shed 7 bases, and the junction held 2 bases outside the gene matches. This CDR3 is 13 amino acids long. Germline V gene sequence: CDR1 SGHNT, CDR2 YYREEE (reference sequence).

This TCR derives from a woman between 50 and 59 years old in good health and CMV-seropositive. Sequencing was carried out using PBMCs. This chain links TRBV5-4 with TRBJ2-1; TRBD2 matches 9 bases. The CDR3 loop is CASSWRGGNEQFF. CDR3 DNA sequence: TGTGCCAGCAGCTGGCGGGGGGGGAATGAGCAGTTCTTC.